The rows below give T cell receptor beta chains drawn from one sample of a study of blood T cells in healthy people across ages. TCRdb passed the 5' RACE reads through MiXCR, listing each CDR3 protein once. Among over 1,200,000 distinct CDR3 sequences, 45% to 70% were seen once, and the ten largest hold more than 6%. Specimen: blood. These receptors all stem from a man between 18 and 35 years old in good health. CDR3s include the opening cysteine and the closing phenylalanine or tryptophan. Each record gives: clone size, J gene, V gene, D gene, CDR3 DNA, CDR3 protein. D genes are given only for firm matches. A row's size may be missing; if present it is once, few, many or a size class.

clone_size: .
j_call: TRBJ2-7
v_call: TRBV11-2
d_call: .
cdr3_nt: TGTGCCAGCAGCTTCCCTATAAGGGGAACCTACGAGCAGTACTTC
cdr3_aa: CASSFPIRGTYEQYF

clone_size: .
j_call: TRBJ2-2
v_call: TRBV4-2
d_call: .
cdr3_nt: TGTGCCGGCAGCCAAGACGGGACCGGGGAGCTGTTTTTT
cdr3_aa: CAGSQDGTGELFF

clone_size: few
j_call: TRBJ2-5
v_call: TRBV6-5
d_call: .
cdr3_nt: TGTGCCAGCCGTGGCCAGTCCAGAGAGACCCAGTACTTC
cdr3_aa: CASRGQSRETQYF

clone_size: few
j_call: TRBJ2-4
v_call: TRBV4-2
d_call: TRBD1
cdr3_nt: TGTGCCAGCAGCCAAGATCTAGGAAGGGGGCTCGTTGAGCAGTACTTC
cdr3_aa: CASSQDLGRGLVEQYF

clone_size: .
j_call: TRBJ2-7
v_call: TRBV12-3/TRBV12-4
d_call: .
cdr3_nt: TGTGCCAGCAGTCCCGGGGTCTCCTCCGAGCAGTACTTC
cdr3_aa: CASSPGVSSEQYF

clone_size: .
j_call: TRBJ1-2
v_call: TRBV12-3/TRBV12-4
d_call: .
cdr3_nt: TGTACCAGCACAAAAGAAGGCAGGGGCTATGGCTACACCTTC
cdr3_aa: CTSTKEGRGYGYTF

clone_size: .
j_call: TRBJ1-4
v_call: TRBV12-3/TRBV12-4
d_call: .
cdr3_nt: TGTGCCAGCAGTCCCCCCAGAGAAAAACTGTTTTTT
cdr3_aa: CASSPPREKLFF

clone_size: .
j_call: TRBJ2-5
v_call: TRBV20-1
d_call: TRBD2
cdr3_nt: TGCAGTTCCTATAGCGGGAGGGCGGAAGAGACCCAGTACTTC
cdr3_aa: CSSYSGRAEETQYF

clone_size: few
j_call: TRBJ1-2
v_call: TRBV7-2
d_call: .
cdr3_nt: TGTGCCAGCAGCTTATTGGGGTCCGGCTACACCTTC
cdr3_aa: CASSLLGSGYTF

clone_size: .
j_call: TRBJ1-6
v_call: TRBV3-1
d_call: .
cdr3_nt: TGTGCCAGCAGCCCCGCGACAGGCTCGAATTCACCCCTCCACTTT
cdr3_aa: CASSPATGSNSPLHF

clone_size: .
j_call: TRBJ2-7
v_call: TRBV25-1
d_call: .
cdr3_nt: TGTGCCAGCACCGGGACCTTACCCTACGAGCAGTACTTC
cdr3_aa: CASTGTLPYEQYF

clone_size: .
j_call: TRBJ2-7
v_call: TRBV4-1
d_call: .
cdr3_nt: TGCGCCAGCAGCCAGGGCGTAGGGCGGGGATCATACGAGCAGTACTTC
cdr3_aa: CASSQGVGRGSYEQYF

clone_size: .
j_call: TRBJ1-4
v_call: TRBV11-2
d_call: TRBD1
cdr3_nt: TGTGCCAGCAGCTTAGGCCCGGGACAGGGGGCCGGAAAACTGTTTTTT
cdr3_aa: CASSLGPGQGAGKLFF

clone_size: .
j_call: TRBJ2-1
v_call: TRBV7-2
d_call: .
cdr3_nt: TGTGCCAGCAGCTTAGCGGGTATGCGCCAGCAGTTCTTC
cdr3_aa: CASSLAGMRQQFF

clone_size: .
j_call: TRBJ2-5
v_call: TRBV5-1
d_call: .
cdr3_nt: TGCGCCAGCAGCTTCTCCAGTGACCAAGAGACCCAGTACTTC
cdr3_aa: CASSFSSDQETQYF

clone_size: few
j_call: TRBJ1-1
v_call: TRBV20-1
d_call: TRBD1
cdr3_nt: TGCAGTGCTAGAACAATAGGGGACAGGGAGGCTTTCTTT
cdr3_aa: CSARTIGDREAFF

clone_size: few
j_call: TRBJ2-7
v_call: TRBV5-1
d_call: TRBD1
cdr3_nt: TGCGCCAGCAGCGCATTGGCCGCGACAGGGAACTACGAGCAGTACTTC
cdr3_aa: CASSALAATGNYEQYF

clone_size: .
j_call: TRBJ2-5
v_call: TRBV11-2
d_call: .
cdr3_nt: TGTGCCAGCAGCTTAGGGGACCGGCGCCAAGAGACCCAGTACTTC
cdr3_aa: CASSLGDRRQETQYF

clone_size: .
j_call: TRBJ2-7
v_call: TRBV25-1
d_call: .
cdr3_nt: TGTGCCAGCATAGGTCGCTCAGGGAACAGCGCGTACGAGCAGTACTTC
cdr3_aa: CASIGRSGNSAYEQYF

clone_size: .
j_call: TRBJ2-7
v_call: TRBV20-1
d_call: TRBD1
cdr3_nt: TGCAGTGCTAGTCGCCGACAGGGGATACACTACGAGCAGTACTTT
cdr3_aa: CSASRRQGIHYEQYF

clone_size: .
j_call: TRBJ1-5
v_call: TRBV6-6
d_call: .
cdr3_nt: TGTGCCGGCAGTTTGTACAGCAATCAGCCCCAGCATTTT
cdr3_aa: CAGSLYSNQPQHF

clone_size: .
j_call: TRBJ2-7
v_call: TRBV11-2
d_call: TRBD2
cdr3_nt: TGTGCCAGCAGCTTACAAGCTTATTCCGGGACTAGCGGGAAAAAAACCTACGAGCAGTACTTC
cdr3_aa: CASSLQAYSGTSGKKTYEQYF

clone_size: many
j_call: TRBJ2-1
v_call: TRBV15
d_call: TRBD2
cdr3_nt: TGTGCCACCAGCAGAGAGTCGGGGCTAGCGGACAACAATGAGCAGTTCTTC
cdr3_aa: CATSRESGLADNNEQFF

clone_size: .
j_call: TRBJ2-1
v_call: TRBV20-1
d_call: TRBD2
cdr3_nt: TGCAGTGCCACAACGGGTAGCGGGAGGTCCTACAATGAGCAGTTCTTC
cdr3_aa: CSATTGSGRSYNEQFF

clone_size: few
j_call: TRBJ1-4
v_call: TRBV7-2
d_call: .
cdr3_nt: TGTGCCAGCAGCTCACTCAGGGATGAAAAACTGTTTTTT
cdr3_aa: CASSSLRDEKLFF

clone_size: .
j_call: TRBJ2-1
v_call: TRBV5-6
d_call: .
cdr3_nt: TGTGCCAGCAGCAGCGGGACAAGGCCGTTCTTC
cdr3_aa: CASSSGTRPFF

clone_size: few
j_call: TRBJ1-1
v_call: TRBV3-1
d_call: .
cdr3_nt: TGTGCCAGCAGCCACCCAGGGGTAGAAGCTTTCTTT
cdr3_aa: CASSHPGVEAFF

clone_size: .
j_call: TRBJ2-7
v_call: TRBV4-1
d_call: TRBD1
cdr3_nt: TGCGCCAGCAGCCGAGTAACCGGGACAGACGAGCAGTACTTC
cdr3_aa: CASSRVTGTDEQYF

clone_size: .
j_call: TRBJ2-1
v_call: TRBV3-1
d_call: .
cdr3_nt: TGTGCCAGCAGCCAAGATTTGCGGACCCCGACGCCCCATGAGCAGTTCTTC
cdr3_aa: CASSQDLRTPTPHEQFF

clone_size: .
j_call: TRBJ2-1
v_call: TRBV27
d_call: TRBD1
cdr3_nt: TGTGCCAGCAGCCCTTTCGAATGGACAGGCCGGTACGATGAGCAGTTCTTC
cdr3_aa: CASSPFEWTGRYDEQFF